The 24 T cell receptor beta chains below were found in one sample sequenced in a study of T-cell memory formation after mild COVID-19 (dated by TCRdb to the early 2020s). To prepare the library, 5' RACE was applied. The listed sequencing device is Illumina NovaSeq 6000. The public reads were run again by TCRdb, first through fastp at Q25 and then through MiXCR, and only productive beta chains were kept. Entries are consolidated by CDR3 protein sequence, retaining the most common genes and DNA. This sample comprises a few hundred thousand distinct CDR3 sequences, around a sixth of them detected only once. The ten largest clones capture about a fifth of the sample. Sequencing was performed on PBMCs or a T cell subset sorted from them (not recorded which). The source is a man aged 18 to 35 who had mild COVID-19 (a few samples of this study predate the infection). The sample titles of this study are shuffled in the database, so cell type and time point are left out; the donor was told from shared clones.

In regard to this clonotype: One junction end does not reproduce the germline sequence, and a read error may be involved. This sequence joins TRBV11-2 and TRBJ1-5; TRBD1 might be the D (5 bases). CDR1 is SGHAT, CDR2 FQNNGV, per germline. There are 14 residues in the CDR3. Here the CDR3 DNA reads TGTGCCAGCAGCTTTGACAGTAGCAATCAACCCCAGCATTTT. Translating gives CASSFDSSNQPQHF.

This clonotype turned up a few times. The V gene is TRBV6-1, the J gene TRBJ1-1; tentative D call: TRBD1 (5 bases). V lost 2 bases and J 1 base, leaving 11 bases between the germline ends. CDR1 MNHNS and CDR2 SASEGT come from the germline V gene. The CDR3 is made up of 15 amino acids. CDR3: CASSEWGGENTEAFF. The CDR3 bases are TGTGCCAGCAGTGAATGGGGCGGAGAGAACACTGAAGCTTTCTTT.

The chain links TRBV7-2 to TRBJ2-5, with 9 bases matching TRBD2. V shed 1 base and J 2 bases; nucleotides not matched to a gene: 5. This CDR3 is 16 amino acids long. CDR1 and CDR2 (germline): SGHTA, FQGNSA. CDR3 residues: CASSLVRLAGQETQYF. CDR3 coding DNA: TGTGCCAGCAGCTTAGTTCGGCTAGCGGGGCAAGAGACCCAGTACTTC.

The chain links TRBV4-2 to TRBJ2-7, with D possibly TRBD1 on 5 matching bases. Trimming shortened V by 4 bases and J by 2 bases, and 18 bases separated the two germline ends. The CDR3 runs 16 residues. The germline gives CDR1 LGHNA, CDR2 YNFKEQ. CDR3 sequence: CASSPVQGGTAYEQYF. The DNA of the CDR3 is TGTGCCAGCAGCCCCGTCCAGGGTGGTACGGCCTACGAGCAGTACTTC.

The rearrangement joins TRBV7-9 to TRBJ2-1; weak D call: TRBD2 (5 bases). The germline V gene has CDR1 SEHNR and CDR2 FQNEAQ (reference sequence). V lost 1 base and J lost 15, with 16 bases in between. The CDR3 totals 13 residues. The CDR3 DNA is TGTGCCAGCAGCTTAGTGGATTCCGGGGTGTCGTTCTTC. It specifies CASSLVDSGVSFF.

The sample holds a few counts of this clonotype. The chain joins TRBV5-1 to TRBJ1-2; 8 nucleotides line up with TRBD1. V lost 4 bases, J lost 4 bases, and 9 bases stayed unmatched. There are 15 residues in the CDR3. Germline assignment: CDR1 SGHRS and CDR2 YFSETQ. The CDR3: CASSGGGQAVYGYTF. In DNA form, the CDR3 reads TGCGCCAGCAGCGGGGGGGGACAGGCCGTCTATGGCTACACCTTC.

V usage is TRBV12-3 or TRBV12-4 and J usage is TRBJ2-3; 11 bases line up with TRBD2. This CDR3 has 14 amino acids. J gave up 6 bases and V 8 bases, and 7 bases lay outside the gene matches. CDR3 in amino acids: CASAGLAAMDTQYF. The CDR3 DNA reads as TGTGCCAGCGCGGGACTAGCGGCGATGGATACGCAGTATTTT.

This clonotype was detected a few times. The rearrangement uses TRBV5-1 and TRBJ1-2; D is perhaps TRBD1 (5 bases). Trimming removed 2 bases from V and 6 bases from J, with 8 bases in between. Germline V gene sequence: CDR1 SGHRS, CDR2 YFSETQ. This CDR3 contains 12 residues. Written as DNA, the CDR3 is TGCGCCAGCAGCTTCGGGGCTGATGGCTACACCTTC. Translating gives CASSFGADGYTF.

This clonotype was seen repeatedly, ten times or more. CDR3 sequence: CASRRTVQETQYF. The CDR3 DNA follows: TGTGCCAGCCGCAGGACAGTTCAAGAGACCCAGTACTTC. V gene TRBV7-9 combines with J gene TRBJ2-5, with D maybe TRBD1 (6 bases). The V gene's germline CDR1 is SEHNR and CDR2 FQNEAQ (reference sequence). The CDR3 sequence is 13 residues long. V was pared by 8 bases and J by 2 bases, with 12 bases between.

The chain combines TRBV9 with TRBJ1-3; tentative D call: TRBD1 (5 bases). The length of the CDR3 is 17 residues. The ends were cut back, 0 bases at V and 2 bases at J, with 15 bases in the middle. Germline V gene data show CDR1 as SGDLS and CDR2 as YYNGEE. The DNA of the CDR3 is TGTGCCAGCAGCGTAGCGGGACCCGCAGTCACTGGAAACACCATATATTTT. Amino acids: CASSVAGPAVTGNTIYF. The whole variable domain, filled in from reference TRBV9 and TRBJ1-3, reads DSGVTQTPKHLITATGQRVTLRCSPRSGDLSVYWYQQSLDQGLQFLIQYYNGEERAKGNILERFSAQQFPDLHSELNLSSLELGDSALYFCASSVAGPAVTGNTIYFGEGSWLTVV.

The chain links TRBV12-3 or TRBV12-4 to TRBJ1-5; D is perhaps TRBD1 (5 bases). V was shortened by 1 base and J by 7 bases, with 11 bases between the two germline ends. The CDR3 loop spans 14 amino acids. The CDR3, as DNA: TGTGCCAGCAGTTTAGGAGGCAGGGTACAGCCCCAGCATTTT. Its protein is CASSLGGRVQPQHF.

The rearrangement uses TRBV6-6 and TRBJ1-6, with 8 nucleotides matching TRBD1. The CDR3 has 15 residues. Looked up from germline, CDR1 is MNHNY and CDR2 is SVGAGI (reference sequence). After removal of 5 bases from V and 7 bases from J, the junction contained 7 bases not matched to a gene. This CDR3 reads CASSAATGDNSPLHF. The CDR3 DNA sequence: TGTGCCAGCAGTGCCGCGACAGGGGACAATTCACCCCTCCACTTT.

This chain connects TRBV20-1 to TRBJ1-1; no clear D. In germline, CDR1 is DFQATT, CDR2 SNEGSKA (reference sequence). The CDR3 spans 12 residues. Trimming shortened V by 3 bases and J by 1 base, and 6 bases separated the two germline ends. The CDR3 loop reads CSASSPNTEAFF. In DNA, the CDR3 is TGCAGTGCTAGTTCCCCGAACACTGAAGCTTTCTTT.

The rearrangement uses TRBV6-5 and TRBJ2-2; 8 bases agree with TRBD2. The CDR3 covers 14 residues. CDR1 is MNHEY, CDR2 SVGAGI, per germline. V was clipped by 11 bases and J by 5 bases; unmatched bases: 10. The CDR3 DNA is TGTGCCCTCAAGGAGCGGGGGTCGACCGGGGAGCTGTTTTTT. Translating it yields CALKERGSTGELFF.

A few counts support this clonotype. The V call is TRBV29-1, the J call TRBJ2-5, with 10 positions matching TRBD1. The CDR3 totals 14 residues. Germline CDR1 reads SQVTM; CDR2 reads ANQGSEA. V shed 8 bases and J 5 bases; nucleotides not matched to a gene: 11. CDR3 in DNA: TGCAGCATAGGGACAGGGGTAATTTCGGAGACCCAGTACTTC. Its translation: CSIGTGVISETQYF.

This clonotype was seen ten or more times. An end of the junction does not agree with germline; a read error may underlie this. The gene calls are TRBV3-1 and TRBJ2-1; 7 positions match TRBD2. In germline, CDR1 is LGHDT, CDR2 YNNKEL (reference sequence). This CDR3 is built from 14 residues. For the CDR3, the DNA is TGTGCCAGCAGCTTGACAGCTAGCGGTGATGAGAAGTTCTTC. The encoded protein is CASSLTASGDEKFF.

The CDR3 loop reads CASSLGASGTYEQYV. The CDR3 DNA follows: TGCGCCAGCAGCTTGGGTGCTAGCGGAACCTACGAGCAGTACGTC. The rearrangement uses TRBV5-1 and TRBJ2-7; 7 bases are shared with TRBD2. The CDR3 is made up of 15 amino acids. Trimming at V came to 0 bases and at J to 2 bases, leaving 5 bases not matched to a gene. Per the germline V gene, CDR1 is SGHRS and CDR2 is YFSETQ.

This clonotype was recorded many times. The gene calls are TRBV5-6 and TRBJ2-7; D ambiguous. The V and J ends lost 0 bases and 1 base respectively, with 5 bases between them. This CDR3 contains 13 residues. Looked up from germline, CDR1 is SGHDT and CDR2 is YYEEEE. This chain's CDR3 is CASSLDRSYEQYV. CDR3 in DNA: TGTGCCAGCAGCTTGGATAGGTCCTACGAGCAGTACGTC.

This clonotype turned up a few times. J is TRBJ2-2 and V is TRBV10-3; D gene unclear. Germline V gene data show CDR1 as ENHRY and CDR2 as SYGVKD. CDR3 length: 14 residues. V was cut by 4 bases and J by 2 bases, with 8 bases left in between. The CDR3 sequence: CAISGKVNTGELFF. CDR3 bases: TGTGCCATCAGTGGTAAAGTTAACACCGGGGAGCTGTTTTTT.

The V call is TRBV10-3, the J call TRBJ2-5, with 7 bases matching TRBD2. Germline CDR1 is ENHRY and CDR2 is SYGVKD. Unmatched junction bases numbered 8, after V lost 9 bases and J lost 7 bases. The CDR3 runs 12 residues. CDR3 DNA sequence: TGTGCCATGGGAGGGACCTCAGGGACCCAGTACTTC. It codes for CAMGGTSGTQYF.

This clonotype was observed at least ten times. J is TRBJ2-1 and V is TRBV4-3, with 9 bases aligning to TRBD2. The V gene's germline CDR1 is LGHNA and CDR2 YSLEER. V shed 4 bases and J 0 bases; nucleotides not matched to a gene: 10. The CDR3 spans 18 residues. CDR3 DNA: TGCGCCAGCAGCCGCCTAGCGGGGAGAACGGGCTCCTACAATGAGCAGTTCTTC. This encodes CASSRLAGRTGSYNEQFF.

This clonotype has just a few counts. This chain's CDR3 is CSVVMVAGELFF. As DNA, the CDR3 is TGCAGCGTTGTTATGGTCGCCGGGGAGCTGTTTTTT. This rearrangement joins TRBV29-1 to TRBJ2-2, with unresolved D. The CDR3 sequence is 12 residues long. Germline-derived CDR1 and CDR2 are SQVTM and ANQGSEA. The germline V and J ends were trimmed by 4 bases and 6 bases, with 9 bases remaining between them.

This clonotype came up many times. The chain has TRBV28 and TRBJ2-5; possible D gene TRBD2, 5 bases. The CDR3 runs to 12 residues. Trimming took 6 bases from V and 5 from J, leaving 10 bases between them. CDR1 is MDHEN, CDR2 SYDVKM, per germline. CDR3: CASRRGWETQYF. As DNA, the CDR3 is TGTGCCAGCAGGAGAGGGTGGGAGACCCAGTACTTC.

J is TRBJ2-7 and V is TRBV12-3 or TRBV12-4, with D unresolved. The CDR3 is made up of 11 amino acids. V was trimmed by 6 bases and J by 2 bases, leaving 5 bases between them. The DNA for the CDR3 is TGTGCCAGCAGCCTACCCTACGAGCAGTACTTC. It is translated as CASSLPYEQYF.